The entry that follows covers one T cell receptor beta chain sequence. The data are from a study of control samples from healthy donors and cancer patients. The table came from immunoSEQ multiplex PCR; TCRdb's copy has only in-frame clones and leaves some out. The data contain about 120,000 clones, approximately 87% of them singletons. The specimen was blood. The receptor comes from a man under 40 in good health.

CDR3 sequence (DNA): TGTGCCAGCAGCCGGACAAGCAACACTGAAGCTTTCTTT. It encodes CASSRTSNTEAFF. This chain joins TRBV7-3 and TRBJ1-1, with D maybe TRBD1 (5 bases). CDR3 size: 13 residues. The germline CDR1 and CDR2 sequences are SGHTA and FQGTGA. The V end lost 5 bases, the J end lost 2 bases, and 9 bases lay between the germline ends.